The 24 T cell receptor beta chains reported below all come from one sample, sequenced in a study of cytomegalovirus exposure and HLA in healthy donors. The primer mix had 60 Vbeta and 13 Jbeta primers. Profiling relied on immunoSEQ multiplex PCR, and the TCRdb table lists in-frame clones only, not all of them. The sample includes around 200,000 clones, 60% to 80% of them seen just once. Sequencing was carried out using PBMCs. The receptors were gathered from a man between 18 and 29 years old in good health and CMV-seronegative.

In the case of this clone: Within the sample, other DNA sequences also encode this same CDR3. The V and J genes are TRBV30 and TRBJ2-7; 13 positions agree with TRBD2. In germline, CDR1 is GTSNPN, CDR2 SVGIG (reference sequence). V was pared by 5 bases and J by 3 bases, with 4 bases of the junction left unmatched. The CDR3 loop spans 14 amino acids. This CDR3 is CAWGLAGASYEQYF. DNA for the CDR3: TGTGCCTGGGGACTAGCGGGGGCCAGCTACGAGCAGTACTTC.

This clone came up a few times. The chain has TRBV9 and TRBJ1-2; maybe TRBD1 (5 bases). Trimming stripped 3 bases from V and 2 bases from J, with 8 bases between. From germline, CDR1 is SGDLS and CDR2 YYNGEE. The CDR3 contains 13 residues. The CDR3 here is CASSEGSNYGYTF. The CDR3 nucleotides are TGTGCCAGCAGCGAGGGGTCCAACTATGGCTACACCTTC.

This rearrangement joins TRBV2 to TRBJ2-5, with D possibly TRBD2 on 6 matching bases. The CDR3 spans 14 residues. V shed 6 bases and J shed 4 bases, with 15 bases lying between them. Germline V lookup: CDR1 SNHLY, CDR2 FYNNEI. The CDR3 bases are TGTGCCAGCAGCGCCCGGGAGAAGGGAGAGACCCAGTACTTC. It is translated as CASSAREKGETQYF.

This chain uses TRBV19 with TRBJ2-7; 7 bases agree with TRBD1. Trimming at V came to 5 bases and at J to 4 bases, leaving 8 bases not matched to a gene. CDR3 length: 14 amino acids. The germline gives CDR1 LNHDA, CDR2 SQIVND (reference sequence). The CDR3 spells CASSAPGQPYEQYF. CDR3 nucleotide sequence: TGTGCCAGTAGTGCACCGGGACAGCCTTACGAGCAGTACTTC. Combining the CDR3 with reference TRBV19 and TRBJ2-7 gives the whole variable domain DGGITQSPKYLFRKEGQNVTLSCEQNLNHDAMYWYRQDPGQGLRLIYYSQIVNDFQKGDIAEGYSVSREKKESFPLTVTSAQKNPTAFYLCASSAPGQPYEQYFGPGTRLTVT.

This sequence joins TRBV6-5 and TRBJ2-1; 12 bases align to TRBD1. The CDR3 runs 14 residues. The trim removed 3 bases at V and 9 bases at J, leaving 3 bases unmatched. From germline, CDR1 is MNHEY and CDR2 SVGAGI. The CDR3 loop reads CASSYGTGGVEQFF. The CDR3 DNA sequence: TGTGCCAGCAGTTATGGGACAGGGGGCGTTGAGCAGTTCTTC.

This chain joins TRBV19 and TRBJ2-3, with D possibly matching TRBD2 (6 bases). Trimming removed 1 base from V and 2 bases from J, with 10 bases in between. The CDR3 covers 15 residues. Germline V gene sequence: CDR1 LNHDA, CDR2 SQIVND (reference sequence). CDR3 DNA: TGTGCCAGTAGTATAGGGGTACTAGCCACAGATACGCAGTATTTT. This codes for CASSIGVLATDTQYF.

V usage is TRBV6-4 and J usage is TRBJ2-3; 10 bases line up with TRBD2. The CDR3 loop spans 15 amino acids. The V and J ends lost 5 bases and 2 bases, in that order; junction bases with no gene match: 4. Germline V gene sequence: CDR1 MRHNA, CDR2 SNTAGT. Here the CDR3 reads CASSTGTSDTDTQYF. DNA of the CDR3: TGTGCCAGCAGTACCGGGACTAGCGACACAGATACGCAGTATTTT.

This clone was picked up a small number of times. The J gene is TRBJ2-1, the V gene TRBV4-3; 14 bases match TRBD2. V gave up 4 bases and J gave up 7 bases; unmatched junction bases: 9. Germline V gives CDR1 LGHNA, CDR2 YSLEER. The CDR3 covers 17 residues. For the CDR3, the DNA is TGCGCCAGCAGCCCACTTCCCGGACTAGCGGGAGGAAATGAGCAGTTCTTC. The encoded protein is CASSPLPGLAGGNEQFF.

The chain carries TRBV4-1 and TRBJ2-7; TRBD1 aligns across 12 bases. CDR1 and CDR2 from the germline V gene are MGHRA and YSYEKL. The length of the CDR3 is 17 residues. J lost 4 bases, V lost 0 bases, and 7 bases had no gene match. The CDR3 coding sequence is TGCGCCAGCAGCCAAGATGGGACAGGGGGCGGTATGTACGAGCAGTACTTC. This encodes CASSQDGTGGGMYEQYF.

This clone was seen once. This chain uses TRBV25-1 with TRBJ2-1; D is possibly TRBD2 (6 bases). This CDR3 has 17 amino acids. V was shortened by 3 bases and J by 4 bases, with 19 bases between the two germline ends. The germline CDR1 and CDR2 sequences are MGHDK and SYGVNS. The CDR3 region is CASSDPTTGVTYNEQFF. CDR3 in DNA: TGTGCCAGCAGTGACCCAACAACGGGGGTGACTTACAATGAGCAGTTCTTC.

The CDR3 loop is CASSLAGGAGYGYTF. CDR3 coding DNA: TGTGCCAGCAGCTTAGCAGGGGGCGCGGGCTATGGCTACACCTTC. The rearrangement joins TRBV13 to TRBJ1-2; 8 positions agree with TRBD1. CDR1 is PRHDT and CDR2 is FYEKMQ in the germline V gene (reference sequence). The CDR3 is 15 residues long. The J segment lost 4 bases and the V segment lost 1 base, leaving 5 bases of the junction unmatched. The full variable domain, with the rest looked up from reference TRBV13 and TRBJ1-2, is AAGVIQSPRHLIKEKRETATLKCYPIPRHDTVYWYQQGPGQDPQFLISFYEKMQSDKGSIPDRFSAQQFSDYHSELNMSSLELGDSALYFCASSLAGGAGYGYTFGSGTRLTVV.

This clone was observed a few times. V usage is TRBV7-9 and J usage is TRBJ2-7; maybe TRBD2 (6 bases). CDR1 is SEHNR and CDR2 is FQNEAQ in the germline V gene (reference sequence). Trimming pared 5 bases from V and 2 bases from J, leaving 13 bases between. This CDR3 has 14 amino acids. The CDR3 DNA reads as TGTGCCAGCAGCACCCTCGGGAGAACCTACGAGCAGTACTTC. This encodes CASSTLGRTYEQYF.

J is TRBJ2-3 and V is TRBV18; D is perhaps TRBD2 (5 bases). The CDR3 has 16 residues. Trimming took 2 bases from V and 0 from J, leaving 12 bases between them. The germline V gene has CDR1 KGHSH and CDR2 LQKENI. CDR3 protein: CASSPGGSTSTDTQYF. The CDR3, as DNA: TGTGCCAGCTCACCAGGAGGATCTACTAGCACAGATACGCAGTATTTT. Using reference TRBV18 and TRBJ2-3 for the parts outside the CDR3, the full variable domain is NAGVMQNPRHLVRRRGQEARLRCSPMKGHSHVYWYRQLPEEGLKFMVYLQKENIIDESGMPKERFSAEFPKEGPSILRIQQVVRGDSAAYFCASSPGGSTSTDTQYFGPGTRLTVL.

The CDR3 is CASRQRQGGSYEQYF. The CDR3 region has the DNA TGTGCCAGCCGCCAACGACAAGGAGGTTCCTACGAGCAGTACTTC. The V and J genes are TRBV6-5 and TRBJ2-7, with TRBD2 as a possible D gene (5 bases). Trimming pared 8 bases from V and 1 base from J, leaving 18 bases between. Germline V CDR1 and CDR2: MNHEY, SVGAGI. The CDR3 consists of 15 residues.

The chain links TRBV28 to TRBJ2-6; TRBD1 matches 7 bases. V was pared by 7 bases and J by 1 base, with 10 bases of the junction left unmatched. The CDR3 is 17 residues long. The germline V gene has CDR1 MDHEN and CDR2 SYDVKM. In DNA form, the CDR3 reads TGTGCCAGCATGGGTCGACAGGGTAGGTCTGGGGCCAACGTCCTGACTTTC. Encoded protein: CASMGRQGRSGANVLTF.

The chain couples TRBV7-9 to TRBJ2-5; a possible D gene is TRBD2 (8 bases). Between the trimmed V and J ends, which lost 2 bases and 5 bases, there was a span of 21 bases. The CDR3 has 17 residues. The germline CDR1 and CDR2 sequences are SEHNR and FQNEAQ (reference sequence). The CDR3 protein is CASSLSDVGRGQETQYF. CDR3 sequence (DNA): TGTGCCAGCAGCTTAAGCGACGTCGGGAGGGGGCAGGAGACCCAGTACTTC.

The sample holds a few counts of this clone. V gene TRBV9 combines with J gene TRBJ2-7, with 7 positions matching TRBD1. The CDR3 is made up of 14 amino acids. The V segment lost 3 bases and the J segment 0 bases; nucleotides outside the gene matches: 3. Germline assignment: CDR1 SGDLS and CDR2 YYNGEE. CDR3 protein: CASSATGASYEQYF. Here the CDR3 DNA reads TGTGCCAGCAGCGCCACAGGGGCCTCCTACGAGCAGTACTTC. Variable domain in full (rest from reference TRBV9 and TRBJ2-7): DSGVTQTPKHLITATGQRVTLRCSPRSGDLSVYWYQQSLDQGLQFLIQYYNGEERAKGNILERFSAQQFPDLHSELNLSSLELGDSALYFCASSATGASYEQYFGPGTRLTVT.

V is TRBV29-1 and J is TRBJ2-1, with TRBD2 matching over 7 bases. Germline V gives CDR1 SQVTM, CDR2 ANQGSEA. The CDR3 is 12 residues long. With 4 bases clipped from V and 6 bases from J, the junction kept 3 bases outside the gene matches. DNA for the CDR3: TGCAGCGTTGTACCGGGGGGCAATGAGCAGTTCTTC. Encoded protein: CSVVPGGNEQFF.

V gene TRBV18 combines with J gene TRBJ2-5; 9 nucleotides match TRBD2. With V trimmed by 1 base and J by 0 bases, 15 bases remained unmatched. Germline V gene data show CDR1 as KGHSH and CDR2 as LQKENI. The CDR3 has 20 residues. The CDR3 region has the DNA TGTGCCAGCTCACCACGTACGACTAGCGGCTTTGGGGGGTACCAAGAGACCCAGTACTTC. Translation: CASSPRTTSGFGGYQETQYF.

The CDR3 nucleotides read TGTGCCAGCAGCCCCTCGGGGGTCAACTATGGCTACACCTTC. It codes for CASSPSGVNYGYTF. The chain combines TRBV5-4 with TRBJ1-2, with D perhaps TRBD1 (5 bases). The V gene's germline CDR1 is SGHNT and CDR2 YYREEE (reference sequence). CDR3 length: 14 amino acids. V was clipped by 4 bases and J by 2 bases, with 12 bases between them.

V and J are TRBV27 and TRBJ1-1; D not certain. Trimming stripped 11 bases from V and 4 bases from J, with 8 bases between. CDR1 MNHEY and CDR2 SMNVEV come from the germline V gene (reference sequence). There are 10 residues in the CDR3. The CDR3 is CAGPGTEAFF. CDR3 nucleotides: TGTGCCGGTCCGGGCACTGAAGCTTTCTTT.

This chain uses TRBV11-2 with TRBJ2-1, with TRBD2 as a possible D gene (6 bases). The CDR3 totals 13 residues. Germline-derived CDR1 and CDR2 are SGHAT and FQNNGV. Trimming took off 3 bases at V and 3 bases at J, with 6 bases between the two ends. The CDR3 loop is CASSLGGYNEQFF. CDR3 nucleotides: TGTGCCAGCAGCTTGGGGGGCTACAATGAGCAGTTCTTC.

This sequence joins TRBV14 and TRBJ2-2; TRBD2 is a possible D gene (6 bases). Trimming cost V 3 bases and J 8 bases, with 16 bases left between them. CDR3 size: 15 residues. Germline V gene data show CDR1 as SGHDN and CDR2 as FVKESK. This CDR3 reads CASSQDTAGLGELFF. The CDR3, as DNA: TGTGCCAGCAGCCAGGATACAGCCGGACTAGGGGAGCTGTTTTTT.

V and J are TRBV19 and TRBJ2-7; 8 bases agree with TRBD1. Germline V gene lookup returns CDR1 LNHDA and CDR2 SQIVND (reference sequence). V lost 6 bases to trimming and J lost 2 bases; unmatched junction nucleotides: 6. The CDR3 is 14 amino acids. The CDR3 is CASSPGQVAYEQYF. The DNA for the CDR3 is TGTGCCAGTAGCCCGGGACAGGTAGCCTACGAGCAGTACTTC. Drawing the rest from reference TRBV19 and TRBJ2-7, the complete variable domain is DGGITQSPKYLFRKEGQNVTLSCEQNLNHDAMYWYRQDPGQGLRLIYYSQIVNDFQKGDIAEGYSVSREKKESFPLTVTSAQKNPTAFYLCASSPGQVAYEQYFGPGTRLTVT.